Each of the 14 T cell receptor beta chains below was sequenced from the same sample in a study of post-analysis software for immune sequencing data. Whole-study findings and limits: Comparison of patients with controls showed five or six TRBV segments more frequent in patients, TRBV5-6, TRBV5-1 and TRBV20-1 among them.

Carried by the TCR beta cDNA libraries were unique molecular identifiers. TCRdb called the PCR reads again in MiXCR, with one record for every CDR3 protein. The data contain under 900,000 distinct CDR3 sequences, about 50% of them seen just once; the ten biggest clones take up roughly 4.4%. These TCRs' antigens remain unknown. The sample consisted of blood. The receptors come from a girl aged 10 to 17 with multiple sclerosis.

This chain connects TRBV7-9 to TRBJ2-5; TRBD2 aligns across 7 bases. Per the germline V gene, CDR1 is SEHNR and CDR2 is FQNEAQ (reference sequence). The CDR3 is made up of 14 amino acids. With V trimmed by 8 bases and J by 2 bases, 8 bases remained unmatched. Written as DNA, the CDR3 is TGTGCCAGCCGCGGCACCGGGGGGCAAGAGACCCAGTACTTC. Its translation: CASRGTGGQETQYF.

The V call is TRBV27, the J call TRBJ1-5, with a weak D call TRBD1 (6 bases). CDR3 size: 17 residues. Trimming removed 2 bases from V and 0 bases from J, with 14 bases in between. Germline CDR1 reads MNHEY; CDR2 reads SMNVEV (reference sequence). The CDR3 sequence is CASSLAMGAYSNQPQHF. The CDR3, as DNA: TGTGCCAGCAGTTTAGCTATGGGGGCATATAGCAATCAGCCCCAGCATTTT.

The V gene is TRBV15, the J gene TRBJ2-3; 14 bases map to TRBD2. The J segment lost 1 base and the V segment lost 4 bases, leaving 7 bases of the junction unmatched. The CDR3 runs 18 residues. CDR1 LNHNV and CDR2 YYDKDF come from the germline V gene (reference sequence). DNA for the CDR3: TGTGCCACCAGCAAGGGACTAGCGGGAGACCTTCGCACAGATACGCAGTATTTT. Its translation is CATSKGLAGDLRTDTQYF.

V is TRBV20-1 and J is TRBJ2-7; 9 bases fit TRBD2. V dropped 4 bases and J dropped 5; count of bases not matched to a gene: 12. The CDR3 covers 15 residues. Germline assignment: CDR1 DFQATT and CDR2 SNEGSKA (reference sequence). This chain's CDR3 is CSAKELAGYLDEQYF. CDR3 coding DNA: TGCAGTGCTAAGGAGCTAGCGGGATACCTAGACGAGCAGTACTTC.

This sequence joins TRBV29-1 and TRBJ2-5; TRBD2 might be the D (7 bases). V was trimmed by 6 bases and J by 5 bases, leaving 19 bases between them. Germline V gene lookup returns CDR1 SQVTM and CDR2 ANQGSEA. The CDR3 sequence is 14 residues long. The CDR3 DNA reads TGCAGCGTCCTAGCCGGGGGGCTTCGGGAGACCCAGTACTTC. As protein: CSVLAGGLRETQYF. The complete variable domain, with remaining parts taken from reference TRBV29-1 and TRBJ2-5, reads SAVISQKPSRDICQRGTSLTIQCQVDSQVTMMFWYRQQPGQSLTLIATANQGSEATYESGFVIDKFPISRPNLTFSTLTVSNMSPEDSSIYLCSVLAGGLRETQYFGPGTRLLVL.

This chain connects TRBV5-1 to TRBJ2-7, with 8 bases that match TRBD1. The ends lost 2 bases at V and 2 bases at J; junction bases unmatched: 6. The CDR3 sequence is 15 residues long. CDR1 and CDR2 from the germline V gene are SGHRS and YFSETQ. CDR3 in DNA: TGCGCCAGCAGCTTCGGACAGGGAATTGCCTACGAGCAGTACTTC. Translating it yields CASSFGQGIAYEQYF.

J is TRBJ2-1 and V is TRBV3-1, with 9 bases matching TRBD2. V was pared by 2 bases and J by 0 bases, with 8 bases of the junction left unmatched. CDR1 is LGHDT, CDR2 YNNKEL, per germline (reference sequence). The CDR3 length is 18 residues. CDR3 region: CASSQRSPSGNSYNEQFF. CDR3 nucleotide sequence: TGTGCCAGCAGCCAACGATCTCCTAGCGGGAACTCCTACAATGAGCAGTTCTTC.

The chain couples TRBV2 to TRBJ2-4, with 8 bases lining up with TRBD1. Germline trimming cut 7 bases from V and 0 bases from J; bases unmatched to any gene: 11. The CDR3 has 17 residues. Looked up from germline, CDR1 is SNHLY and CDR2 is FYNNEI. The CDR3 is CASTHIGRGLAKNIQYF. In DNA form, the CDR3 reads TGTGCCAGCACCCATATAGGCAGGGGGCTAGCCAAAAACATTCAGTACTTC. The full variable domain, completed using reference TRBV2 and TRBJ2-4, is EPEVTQTPSHQVTQMGQEVILRCVPISNHLYFYWYRQILGQKVEFLVSFYNNEISEKSEIFDDQFSVERPDGSNFTLKIRSTKLEDSAMYFCASTHIGRGLAKNIQYFGAGTRLSVL.

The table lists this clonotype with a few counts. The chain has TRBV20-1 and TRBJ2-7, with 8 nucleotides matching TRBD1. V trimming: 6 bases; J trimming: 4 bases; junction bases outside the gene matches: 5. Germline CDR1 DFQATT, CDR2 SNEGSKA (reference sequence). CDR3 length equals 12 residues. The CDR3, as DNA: TGCAGTGCAAGGACAGGGCAATACGAGCAGTACTTC. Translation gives CSARTGQYEQYF.

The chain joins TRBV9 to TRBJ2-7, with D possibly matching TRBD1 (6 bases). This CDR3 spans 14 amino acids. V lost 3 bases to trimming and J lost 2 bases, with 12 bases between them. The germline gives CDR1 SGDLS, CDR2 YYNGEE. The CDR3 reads CASSEGDGAYEQYF. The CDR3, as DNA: TGTGCCAGCAGCGAGGGGGACGGCGCCTACGAGCAGTACTTC.

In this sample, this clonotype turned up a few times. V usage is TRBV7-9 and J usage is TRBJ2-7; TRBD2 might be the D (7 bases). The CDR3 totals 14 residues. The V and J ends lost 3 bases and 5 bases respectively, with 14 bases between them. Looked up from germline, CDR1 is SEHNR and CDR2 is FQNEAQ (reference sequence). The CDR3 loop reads CASSFGGRTDEQYF. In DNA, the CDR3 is TGTGCCAGCAGCTTCGGGGGGCGCACAGACGAGCAGTACTTC.

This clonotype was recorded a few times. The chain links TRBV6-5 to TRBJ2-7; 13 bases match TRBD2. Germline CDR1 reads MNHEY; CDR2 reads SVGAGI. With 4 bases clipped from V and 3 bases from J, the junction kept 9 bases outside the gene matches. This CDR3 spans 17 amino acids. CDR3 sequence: CASSFPGLAGVGYEQYF. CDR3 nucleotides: TGTGCCAGCAGTTTCCCAGGACTAGCGGGAGTGGGCTACGAGCAGTACTTC.

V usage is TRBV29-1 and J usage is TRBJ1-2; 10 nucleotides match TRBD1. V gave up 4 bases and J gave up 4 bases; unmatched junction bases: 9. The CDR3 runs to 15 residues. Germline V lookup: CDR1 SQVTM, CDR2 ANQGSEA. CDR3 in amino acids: CSVGGWDRGGYGYTF. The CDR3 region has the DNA TGCAGCGTTGGGGGCTGGGACAGGGGAGGCTATGGCTACACCTTC. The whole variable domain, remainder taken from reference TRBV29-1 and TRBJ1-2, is SAVISQKPSRDICQRGTSLTIQCQVDSQVTMMFWYRQQPGQSLTLIATANQGSEATYESGFVIDKFPISRPNLTFSTLTVSNMSPEDSSIYLCSVGGWDRGGYGYTFGSGTRLTVV.

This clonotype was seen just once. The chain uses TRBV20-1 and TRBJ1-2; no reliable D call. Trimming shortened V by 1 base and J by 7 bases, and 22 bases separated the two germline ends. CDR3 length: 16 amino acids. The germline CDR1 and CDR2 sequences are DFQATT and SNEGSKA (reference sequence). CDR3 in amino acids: CSARGAAPKGFGGYTF. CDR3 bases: TGCAGTGCTAGAGGTGCAGCCCCCAAGGGCTTCGGTGGCTACACCTTC.